This T cell receptor beta chain came from a study of blood T cell repertoires in COVID-19. Study at large: Specimens from acute and convalescent COVID-19 originated in the United States, Italy and Spain. Sources were T cells, B-cell-depleted T cells, or PBMCs; the material itself was cDNA or gDNA.

This CDR3 comprises 14 residues. Trimming cost V 4 bases and J 1 base, with 8 bases left between them. Germline assignment: CDR1 SNHLY and CDR2 FYNNEI. In the original processing: For nucleated cells, counts were estimated from reference gene primer amplification. Here immunoSEQ multiplex PCR was the method, and the copy in TCRdb shows in-frame clones only, minus some. V and J calls and clone size follow that table, whereas D and trimming were derived from the DNA. Of about 210,000 clones listed, 65% to 85% are singletons. The rearrangement uses TRBV2 and TRBJ1-5; D gene ambiguous. The receptor comes from a man in his forties or fifties with active or convalescent COVID-19. The sequencing sample was made of peripheral blood. Here the CDR3 reads CASSVQLSNQPQHF. In nucleotides, the CDR3 is TGTGCCAGCAGTGTACAGTTGAGCAATCAGCCCCAGCATTTT. The variable domain in full, with the rest retrieved from reference TRBV2 and TRBJ1-5, is EPEVTQTPSHQVTQMGQEVILRCVPISNHLYFYWYRQILGQKVEFLVSFYNNEISEKSEIFDDQFSVERPDGSNFTLKIRSTKLEDSAMYFCASSVQLSNQPQHFGDGTRLSIL.